The sequence of this T cell receptor (beta chain) was determined in a study of cytomegalovirus exposure and HLA in healthy donors. Notes on the study in general: Association of around 17,000 TCR beta sequences with HLA alleles was found at 0.05 false discovery rate in a later analysis. As a later analysis revealed, most CMV-associated TCR beta chains appeared HLA-restricted. Common viral pathogens seemed to be connected with several of the most significant clusters, according to a later analysis. TRBV6-2, TRBV6-3 and some other V segments were excluded as indistinguishable.

As to this clone: The antigen remains undetermined.

The PCR was carried out with 60 Vbeta primers and 13 Jbeta primers. Repertoires were generated with immunoSEQ multiplex PCR, while TCRdb's copy carries only in-frame clones and drops some. The sample has 150,000 or so clones; about 83% are singletons. In germline, CDR1 is SEHNR, CDR2 FQNEAQ (reference sequence). Trimming removed 2 bases at V and 7 bases at J, with 14 bases between. CDR3 length: 14 amino acids. The V and J genes are TRBV7-9 and TRBJ1-1; the D gene is possibly TRBD1 (6 bases). This TCR was sampled from a man in his forties in good health and CMV-seropositive. Material: PBMCs. In DNA form, the CDR3 reads TGTGCCAGCAGCTTATATGACGGACAGCTTGAAGCTTTCTTT. It codes for CASSLYDGQLEAFF. The whole variable domain, remainder taken from reference TRBV7-9 and TRBJ1-1, is DTGVSQNPRHKITKRGQNVTFRCDPISEHNRLYWYRQTLGQGPEFLTYFQNEAQLEKSRLLSDRFSAERPKGSFSTLEIQRTEQGDSAMYLCASSLYDGQLEAFFGQGTRLTVV.